A single T cell receptor beta chain is shown here with its context. Its cognate antigen is unknown. The junction departs from the called germline gene at one end, perhaps through a read error. The entry originates in a study of blood T cells in healthy people across ages. Next came a second PCR, run for about 7 to 12 cycles, which used a sample-barcoded 5' primer along with a J-beta primer mix. Each cDNA molecule was tagged by a template-switch adaptor with 12 random nucleotides. TCRdb fed the 5' RACE reads into MiXCR, producing one record per CDR3 protein. The table lists around 780,000 distinct CDR3 sequences, under 30% of them singletons, with over 2.5% in the top ten. Findings and caveats of the study: With age, beta diversity per million T cells declined roughly linearly, significantly by 40.

Germline V gene sequence: CDR1 LGHNA, CDR2 YNFKEQ. The CDR3 contains 15 residues. The sample also formed part of further work on T cells of mothers and their children.

The receptor was derived from a boy between 10 and 17 years old in good health. This sequence joins TRBV4-2 and TRBJ2-2; TRBD2 matches 8 bases. What was sequenced was blood. The chain's CDR3 is CTSSQGRGVTGELFF. CDR3 nucleotides: TGTACCAGCAGCCAAGGGCGGGGGGTCACCGGGGAGCTGTTTTTT.